These 27 T cell receptor beta chains were all obtained from the same sample, sequenced in a study of blood T cell repertoires in COVID-19. Generated by immunoSEQ multiplex PCR, the TCRdb table keeps only in-frame clones and is missing some. Of about 120,000 clones listed, roughly three quarters are singletons. Sequenced: peripheral blood. Every receptor here comes from a human donor in a cohort sampled during active COVID-19.

The chain employs TRBV12-3 or TRBV12-4 and TRBJ1-4; TRBD1 aligns across 7 bases. J gave up 6 bases and V 8 bases, and 6 bases lay outside the gene matches. The CDR3 spans 13 residues. The CDR3 DNA reads TGTGCCAGCGGGACAGCGATGCATGAAAAACTGTTTTTT. It yields the protein CASGTAMHEKLFF.

J is TRBJ2-7 and V is TRBV5-6, with D possibly TRBD2 on 6 matching bases. The CDR3 runs 15 residues. V was pared by 2 bases and J by 4 bases, with 16 bases between. Germline-derived CDR1 and CDR2 are SGHDT and YYEEEE. CDR3 loop: CASSFLVDGSYEQYF. CDR3 nucleotide sequence: TGTGCCAGCAGCTTCTTGGTGGACGGGAGTTACGAGCAGTACTTC.

The chain employs TRBV14 and TRBJ2-7; 11 bases agree with TRBD1. The CDR3 has 17 residues. Trimming at V came to 0 bases and at J to 4 bases, leaving 8 bases not matched to a gene. The germline CDR1 and CDR2 sequences are SGHDN and FVKESK. CDR3 sequence reads: CASSQEWIGQGAYEQYF. CDR3 in DNA: TGTGCCAGCAGCCAAGAATGGATCGGACAGGGGGCTTACGAGCAGTACTTC.

This clone showed up many times. The chain joins TRBV6-5 to TRBJ2-7; 7 nucleotides line up with TRBD1. Germline CDR1 reads MNHEY; CDR2 reads SVGAGI. After removal of 6 bases from V and 7 bases from J, the junction contained 9 bases not matched to a gene. CDR3 length: 13 residues. The CDR3 bases are TGTGCCAGCAGACCCGGACAGGTTGGAGAGCAGTACTTC. Translated, it gives CASRPGQVGEQYF.

The chain couples TRBV29-1 to TRBJ1-1; 10 bases match TRBD1. Losses at the gene ends were 7 bases for V and 9 bases for J; bases not matched to a gene: 14. The CDR3 has 14 amino acids. Germline V lookup: CDR1 SQVTM, CDR2 ANQGSEA. Written as DNA, the CDR3 is TGCAGCGGGGGAGGAGGGACAGGGGCTAAGAAAGCTTTCTTT. As protein: CSGGGGTGAKKAFF.

This clone was detected only once. The CDR3 DNA follows: TGCGCCAGCAGCTTGGAAACAGGGGGCACTGAAAAACTGTTTTTT. As protein: CASSLETGGTEKLFF. The chain has TRBV5-1 and TRBJ1-4, with 9 positions matching TRBD1. Germline V gene data show CDR1 as SGHRS and CDR2 as YFSETQ. The J segment lost 7 bases and the V segment lost 0 bases, leaving 4 bases of the junction unmatched. This CDR3 has 15 residues.

The table lists this clone with a count of one. V usage is TRBV7-9 and J usage is TRBJ2-7, with D maybe TRBD1 (7 bases). This CDR3 has 14 amino acids. The ends were cut back, 3 bases at V and 6 bases at J, with 15 bases in the middle. Germline V gives CDR1 SEHNR, CDR2 FQNEAQ (reference sequence). The CDR3 region is CASSFYTGEVEQYF. As DNA, the CDR3 is TGTGCCAGCAGCTTCTATACAGGGGAGGTCGAGCAGTACTTC.

The rearrangement links TRBV9 to TRBJ1-6; D remains ambiguous. The CDR3 has 14 amino acids. Germline CDR1 reads SGDLS; CDR2 reads YYNGEE. Between the trimmed V and J ends, which lost 0 bases and 6 bases, there was a span of 7 bases. This chain's CDR3 is CASSVGAINSPLHF. The DNA for the CDR3 is TGTGCCAGCAGCGTAGGGGCCATTAATTCACCCCTCCACTTT. The full variable domain, in which reference TRBV9 and TRBJ1-6 provide the parts outside the CDR3, is DSGVTQTPKHLITATGQRVTLRCSPRSGDLSVYWYQQSLDQGLQFLIQYYNGEERAKGNILERFSAQQFPDLHSELNLSSLELGDSALYFCASSVGAINSPLHFGNGTRLTVT.

The genes are TRBV5-5 and TRBJ1-2, with TRBD1 matching over 9 bases. Trimming cost V 6 bases and J 4 bases; bases outside gene matches: 16. The CDR3 has 17 amino acids. Germline CDR1 and CDR2: SGHKS and YYEKEE (reference sequence). The CDR3 DNA follows: TGTGCCAGCACACCGGGACAGGGCGAAAACTTCGGCTATGGCTACACCTTC. Encoded protein: CASTPGQGENFGYGYTF.

The chain couples TRBV6-2 or TRBV6-3 to TRBJ2-1; the match to TRBD2 covers 7 bases. The CDR3 extends over 15 amino acids. V shed 5 bases, J shed 6 bases, and the junction held 10 bases outside the gene matches. Germline-derived CDR1 and CDR2 are MNHEY and SVGEGT. The CDR3, as DNA: TGTGCCAGCAGTCCGGAGGGAGGGGCCTTCAATGAGCAGTTCTTC. It specifies CASSPEGGAFNEQFF.

The chain uses TRBV28 and TRBJ2-7; maybe TRBD2 (5 bases). Germline-derived CDR1 and CDR2 are MDHEN and SYDVKM. CDR3 length: 11 amino acids. The ends were cut back, 3 bases at V and 6 bases at J, with 6 bases in the middle. The CDR3 DNA is TGTGCCAGCAGTTTGAGGGTCGAGCAGTACTTC. It yields the protein CASSLRVEQYF.

The V gene is TRBV6-1, the J gene TRBJ1-2; TRBD1 might be the D (6 bases). V was shortened by 3 bases and J by 7 bases, with 9 bases between the two germline ends. This CDR3 is 12 amino acids long. CDR1 and CDR2 (germline): MNHNS, SASEGT. CDR3 coding DNA: TGTGCCAGCAGTGAGGGGGCCAGTGGCTACACCTTC. Translation gives CASSEGASGYTF.

The chain is built from TRBV2 and TRBJ2-5, with D perhaps matching TRBD2 (6 bases). This CDR3 comprises 15 residues. Trimming took 5 bases from V and 2 from J, leaving 15 bases between them. The V gene's germline CDR1 is SNHLY and CDR2 FYNNEI. The CDR3 loop reads CASSSFGTPQETQYF. CDR3 coding DNA: TGTGCCAGCAGTTCCTTTGGGACTCCTCAAGAGACCCAGTACTTC.

By share, this clone ranks as medium-sized. The V call is TRBV27, the J call TRBJ2-7; no clear D. V gave up 4 bases and J gave up 3 bases, with 10 bases separating them. Germline CDR1 reads MNHEY; CDR2 reads SMNVEV (reference sequence). The CDR3 has 13 amino acids. The CDR3 DNA reads TGTGCCAGCAGTTCAGGTTTCGGCTACGAGCAGTACTTC. Residues: CASSSGFGYEQYF.

The chain uses TRBV6-1 and TRBJ1-2, with D perhaps matching TRBD1 (6 bases). V lost 1 base to trimming and J lost 6 bases, with 12 bases between them. From germline, CDR1 is MNHNS and CDR2 SASEGT. The CDR3 extends over 14 amino acids. Written as DNA, the CDR3 is TGTGCCAGCAGTGAAGTCAGGGGTCCCGATGGCTACACCTTC. Amino acids: CASSEVRGPDGYTF.

The table lists this clone with many counts. This chain uses TRBV6-5 with TRBJ2-7; 7 bases are shared with TRBD2. Per germline, CDR1 MNHEY and CDR2 SVGAGI. After removal of 8 bases from V and 6 bases from J, the junction contained 7 bases not matched to a gene. The CDR3 contains 12 residues. This CDR3 is CASGRGGSEQYF. The CDR3, as DNA: TGTGCCAGCGGAAGGGGCGGGAGCGAGCAGTACTTC.

The rearrangement uses TRBV19 and TRBJ1-2; possibly TRBD1 for D (5 bases). This CDR3 spans 13 amino acids. The germline V and J ends were trimmed by 5 bases and 8 bases, with 15 bases remaining between them. Looked up from germline, CDR1 is LNHDA and CDR2 is SQIVND (reference sequence). CDR3 in DNA: TGTGCCAGTAGTGGCCTTTGGGGCCGAGGCTACACCTTC. Translation: CASSGLWGRGYTF.

Only a few counts were recorded for this clone. The rearrangement links TRBV28 to TRBJ1-5, with D tentatively TRBD1 (6 bases). Trimming took off 4 bases at V and 4 bases at J, with 14 bases between the two ends. Germline CDR1 is MDHEN and CDR2 is SYDVKM. The CDR3 runs to 15 residues. CDR3 sequence (DNA): TGTGCCAGCAGTTGGGGGACAAGGACTAATCAGCCCCAGCATTTT. This sequence encodes CASSWGTRTNQPQHF.

V and J are TRBV6-1 and TRBJ2-7; no definite D call. The germline V and J ends were trimmed by 3 bases and 10 bases, with 13 bases remaining between them. Germline values: CDR1 MNHNS, CDR2 SASEGT. This CDR3 comprises 12 residues. CDR3 region: CASSDDIPAQYF. The CDR3 nucleotides are TGTGCCAGCAGTGACGACATTCCTGCCCAGTACTTC.

The chain has TRBV11-2 and TRBJ1-2; no definite D call. With 1 base removed from V and 2 bases from J, the gap between germline ends came to 8 bases. CDR1 and CDR2 (germline): SGHAT, FQNNGV. The CDR3 extends over 14 amino acids. In nucleotides, the CDR3 is TGTGCCAGCAGCTTAGCGTCTTCGAACTATGGCTACACCTTC. This encodes CASSLASSNYGYTF.

The rearrangement joins TRBV12-3 or TRBV12-4 to TRBJ2-7; no definite D call. Deletions cut 2 bases from V and 2 bases from J, with 7 bases between. The length of the CDR3 is 13 residues. For the CDR3, the DNA is TGTGCCAGCAGTTTACAGCGTACCTACGAGCAGTACTTC. This sequence encodes CASSLQRTYEQYF.

This clone was picked up a small number of times. The rearrangement uses TRBV6-5 and TRBJ1-1, with 8 positions matching TRBD1. The CDR3 runs to 12 residues. Germline CDR1 and CDR2: MNHEY and SVGAGI. V trimming: 0 bases; J trimming: 11 bases; junction bases outside the gene matches: 2. The CDR3 region is CASSYSTGEAFF. DNA for the CDR3: TGTGCCAGCAGTTACTCGACAGGGGAGGCTTTCTTT.

This chain uses TRBV5-1 with TRBJ2-7; 12 bases agree with TRBD1. J gave up 2 bases and V 0 bases, and 3 bases lay outside the gene matches. Germline-derived CDR1 and CDR2 are SGHRS and YFSETQ. The CDR3 loop spans 16 amino acids. CDR3: CASSLAGTGGTYEQYF. The CDR3 DNA reads as TGCGCCAGCAGCTTGGCCGGGACAGGGGGCACCTACGAGCAGTACTTC.

This clone appeared a single time. V usage is TRBV9 and J usage is TRBJ2-1; 9 nucleotides match TRBD1. With 3 bases clipped from V and 8 bases from J, the junction kept 12 bases outside the gene matches. The CDR3 runs 16 residues. Germline-derived CDR1 and CDR2 are SGDLS and YYNGEE. CDR3 bases: TGTGCCAGCAGCGGCTGGACAGGGGCGCCCGGGGATGAGCAGTTCTTC. Amino acid sequence: CASSGWTGAPGDEQFF.

The chain uses TRBV2 and TRBJ2-7; perhaps TRBD1 as D (6 bases). The germline V and J ends were trimmed by 4 bases and 3 bases, with 16 bases remaining between them. CDR3 length equals 15 residues. The germline V gene encodes CDR1 SNHLY and CDR2 FYNNEI. CDR3 DNA: TGTGCCAGCAGTGTAGAGTCAGGGGCGGGCTACGAGCAGTACTTC. Translation: CASSVESGAGYEQYF.

The genes are TRBV27 and TRBJ2-7; 8 positions match TRBD1. The CDR3 covers 15 residues. Losses at the gene ends were 10 bases for V and 0 bases for J; bases not matched to a gene: 11. Germline V gives CDR1 MNHEY, CDR2 SMNVEV (reference sequence). CDR3 region: CATQNRGTGSYEQYF. The CDR3 DNA reads TGTGCCACCCAAAATCGGGGGACAGGCTCCTACGAGCAGTACTTC.

This clone was recorded only once. The rearrangement links TRBV14 to TRBJ2-5; TRBD1 matches at 7 bases. The germline gives CDR1 SGHDN, CDR2 FVKESK. Trimming at V came to 1 base and at J to 4 bases, leaving 6 bases not matched to a gene. The CDR3 runs 15 residues. Here the CDR3 reads CASSQGQGLVETQYF. CDR3 DNA sequence: TGTGCCAGCAGCCAAGGACAGGGTTTGGTAGAGACCCAGTACTTC.